The 27 T cell receptor beta chains reported below all come from one sample, sequenced in a study of cytomegalovirus exposure and HLA in healthy donors. Primers: 60 Vbeta forward and 13 Jbeta reverse. Clones were sequenced by immunoSEQ multiplex PCR, and TCRdb holds only the in-frame ones, with some missing. The table lists over 90,000 clones, around 68% of them singletons. The specimen sequenced was PBMCs. These receptors were collected from a human donor in good health.

This chain connects TRBV4-1 to TRBJ2-1, with TRBD2 identical over 9 bases. Germline V gene data show CDR1 as MGHRA and CDR2 as YSYEKL. This CDR3 is built from 14 residues. V was pared by 6 bases and J by 8 bases, with 8 bases of the junction left unmatched. The CDR3 coding sequence is TGCGCCAGCAGTAGCGGGAGCTTGGGCGATGAGCAGTTCTTC. This codes for CASSSGSLGDEQFF.

The gene calls are TRBV12-5 and TRBJ2-2; 7 bases fit TRBD1. Germline assignment: CDR1 LGHNT and CDR2 FRNRAP. This CDR3 is built from 16 residues. The V segment lost 6 bases and the J segment 3 bases; nucleotides outside the gene matches: 10. CDR3 nucleotides: TGTGCTAGTGGCCGAACAGGGGCCTCGGACACCGGGGAGCTGTTTTTT. It is translated as CASGRTGASDTGELFF.

The rearrangement uses TRBV4-2 and TRBJ2-1; D is undetermined. Germline values: CDR1 LGHNA, CDR2 YNFKEQ. The CDR3 runs to 12 residues. The germline V and J ends were trimmed by 0 bases and 8 bases, with 5 bases remaining between them. In DNA form, the CDR3 reads TGTGCCAGCAGCCAAGATGGAGATGAGCAGTTCTTC. It encodes CASSQDGDEQFF.

This clone is classed as medium-sized (0.01 to 0.1%). V usage is TRBV6-5 and J usage is TRBJ2-1; TRBD2 agrees at 12 bases. The CDR3 is made up of 16 amino acids. CDR1 and CDR2 from the germline V gene are MNHEY and SVGAGI. The trim removed 3 bases at V and 9 bases at J, leaving 9 bases unmatched. CDR3 sequence: CASSYLAGGRKGEQFF. In DNA, the CDR3 is TGTGCCAGCAGTTATCTAGCGGGAGGGAGGAAGGGTGAGCAGTTCTTC.

This clone turned up a few times. This sequence joins TRBV5-3 and TRBJ2-5, with D possibly being TRBD2 (5 bases). TRBV5-3 is known as an ORF, though its function is uncertain. The CDR3 covers 14 residues. With 6 bases removed from V and 2 bases from J, the gap between germline ends came to 14 bases. The CDR3 protein is CARNGGRRQETQYF. The CDR3 DNA reads as TGTGCCAGAAACGGAGGACGGCGGCAAGAGACCCAGTACTTC.

This clone has more than one count but fewer than ten. The chain uses TRBV5-1 and TRBJ2-3; 7 nucleotides line up with TRBD2. V trimming: 4 bases; J trimming: 8 bases; junction bases outside the gene matches: 10. Germline loops: CDR1 SGHRS, CDR2 YFSETQ. The CDR3 runs 14 residues. The CDR3 loop reads CASSPGTNFGTQYF. For the CDR3, the DNA is TGCGCCAGCAGCCCGGGGACTAATTTCGGTACGCAGTATTTT. The entire variable domain, with the rest obtained from reference TRBV5-1 and TRBJ2-3, is as follows: KAGVTQTPRYLIKTRGQQVTLSCSPISGHRSVSWYQQTPGQGLQFLFEYFSETQRNKGNFPGRFSGRQFSNSRSEMNVSTLELGDSALYLCASSPGTNFGTQYFGPGTRLTVL.

The chain has TRBV5-1 and TRBJ2-7; 9 nucleotides agree with TRBD2. The CDR3 consists of 15 residues. In germline, CDR1 is SGHRS, CDR2 YFSETQ. Trimming cost V 0 bases and J 3 bases; bases outside gene matches: 4. The CDR3 loop is CASSLVGREGYEQYF. CDR3 in DNA: TGCGCCAGCAGCTTGGTAGGGCGGGAGGGCTACGAGCAGTACTTC.

This clone showed up just once. The rearrangement links TRBV18 to TRBJ2-2; 11 nucleotides agree with TRBD2. The CDR3 length is 17 residues. From germline, CDR1 is KGHSH and CDR2 LQKENI. After removal of 2 bases from V and 7 bases from J, the junction contained 9 bases not matched to a gene. CDR3 loop: CASSPSVAGGPNGELFF. CDR3 in DNA: TGTGCCAGCTCACCATCGGTAGCGGGAGGGCCGAACGGGGAGCTGTTTTTT.

This clone was counted a single time. The rearrangement joins TRBV5-5 to TRBJ2-5, with 8 bases that match TRBD2. CDR3 length: 16 amino acids. Trimming took 1 base from V and 2 from J; bases not matched to a gene: 7. The V gene's germline CDR1 is SGHKS and CDR2 YYEKEE (reference sequence). The CDR3 loop reads CASSLISGNGQETQYF. CDR3 sequence (DNA): TGTGCCAGCAGCTTGATTAGCGGGAATGGGCAAGAGACCCAGTACTTC.

This chain connects TRBV5-4 to TRBJ2-5, with TRBD1 matching 7 bases. The CDR3 spans 14 residues. Germline V lookup: CDR1 SGHNT, CDR2 YYREEE (reference sequence). V shed 2 bases and J 5 bases; nucleotides not matched to a gene: 6. CDR3 coding DNA: TGTGCCAGCAGCTTAGGACAGGATCGGGAGACCCAGTACTTC. Its translation: CASSLGQDRETQYF.

The rearrangement links TRBV5-4 to TRBJ2-7, with TRBD1 as a possible D gene (6 bases). The CDR3 is 15 amino acids. Looked up from germline, CDR1 is SGHNT and CDR2 is YYREEE (reference sequence). V lost 0 bases and J 0 bases, leaving 10 bases between the germline ends. The CDR3 sequence: CASSLGTASSYEQYF. The CDR3 nucleotides are TGTGCCAGCAGCTTGGGGACAGCCAGCTCCTACGAGCAGTACTTC. The full variable domain, rest sourced from reference TRBV5-4 and TRBJ2-7, is ETGVTQSPTHLIKTRGQQVTLRCSSQSGHNTVSWYQQALGQGPQFIFQYYREEENGRGNFPPRFSGLQFPNYSSELNVNALELDDSALYLCASSLGTASSYEQYFGPGTRLTVT.

V gene TRBV6-6 combines with J gene TRBJ1-1; D gene uncertain. Germline V gene sequence: CDR1 MNHNY, CDR2 SVGAGI (reference sequence). CDR3 length equals 14 residues. The V end lost 5 bases, the J end lost 1 base, and 11 bases lay between the germline ends. CDR3 nucleotide sequence: TGTGCCAGCAGTCTTAATTCCCGGAACACTGAAGCTTTCTTT. This codes for CASSLNSRNTEAFF.

This sequence joins TRBV7-2 and TRBJ2-7; no clear D gene. Trimming took off 3 bases at V and 5 bases at J, with 17 bases between the two ends. The V gene's germline CDR1 is SGHTA and CDR2 FQGNSA. The CDR3 covers 15 residues. The DNA of the CDR3 is TGTGCCAGCAGCTTTACCGGTGGGCCGCACGACGAGCAGTACTTC. This gives the protein CASSFTGGPHDEQYF.

Worth noting for this clone: At one end the junction does not follow the germline gene, possibly because of a read error. The V and J genes are TRBV5-1 and TRBJ2-1; unclear D gene. CDR1 SGHRS and CDR2 YFSETQ come from the germline V gene. The length of the CDR3 is 14 residues. This CDR3 reads CAGSLALITNEQFF. The CDR3 nucleotides are TGCGCCGGCAGCTTGGCCCTTATCACTAATGAGCAGTTCTTC.

The CDR3 protein is CASSRDRVYEQYF. Written as DNA, the CDR3 is TGTGCCAGCTCAAGGGACAGGGTCTACGAGCAGTACTTC. The chain recombines TRBV18 with TRBJ2-7, with 9 bases fitting TRBD1. V lost 5 bases and J lost 3; bases outside the gene matches: 2. The length of the CDR3 is 13 residues. The germline gives CDR1 KGHSH, CDR2 LQKENI.

This sequence joins TRBV7-9 and TRBJ2-2; 8 nucleotides line up with TRBD1. Germline CDR1 SEHNR, CDR2 FQNEAQ (reference sequence). V lost 5 bases to trimming and J lost 8 bases; unmatched junction nucleotides: 7. The CDR3 consists of 14 residues. CDR3 DNA: TGTGCCAGCAGCCAACAGGGGGAGGCGGGGGAGCTGTTTTTT. This sequence encodes CASSQQGEAGELFF.

This clone was observed a handful of times. The chain is built from TRBV5-5 and TRBJ1-5; 7 nucleotides line up with TRBD1. The CDR3 covers 15 residues. J was trimmed by 3 bases and V by 3 bases; bases with no gene match: 6. The germline gives CDR1 SGHKS, CDR2 YYEKEE (reference sequence). This CDR3 reads CASSWDSMSNQPQHF. The CDR3, as DNA: TGTGCCAGCAGCTGGGACAGTATGTCCAATCAGCCCCAGCATTTT. The full variable domain, rest sourced from reference TRBV5-5 and TRBJ1-5, is DAGVTQSPTHLIKTRGQQVTLRCSPISGHKSVSWYQQVLGQGPQFIFQYYEKEERGRGNFPDRFSARQFPNYSSELNVNALLLGDSALYLCASSWDSMSNQPQHFGDGTRLSIL.

CDR3: CARAEDSARSYNEQFF. The CDR3, as DNA: TGTGCCAGGGCAGAGGATAGCGCCCGTTCCTACAATGAGCAGTTCTTC. The chain is built from TRBV30 and TRBJ2-1; possible D gene TRBD2, 5 bases. The CDR3 covers 16 residues. V was pared by 8 bases and J by 1 base, with 21 bases between. Germline V gene lookup returns CDR1 GTSNPN and CDR2 SVGIG (reference sequence).

This clone was detected only a few times. V and J are TRBV11-2 and TRBJ2-5; weak D call: TRBD1 (6 bases). The DNA end is more similar to TRBJ2-7, so the J call may be wrong. The CDR3 is 14 residues long. The germline V gene has CDR1 SGHAT and CDR2 FQNNGV. This CDR3 reads CASSLDTGTYEQYF. The CDR3 DNA follows: TGTGCCAGCAGCTTAGACACAGGGACCTACGAGCAGTACTTC.

This CDR3 is CASSYSTGNTGELFF. DNA for the CDR3: TGTGCCAGCAGCTACTCCACAGGGAACACCGGGGAGCTGTTTTTT. The chain has TRBV27 and TRBJ2-2; D perhaps matches TRBD1 (5 bases). V lost 6 bases and J lost 1, with 12 bases in between. CDR1 MNHEY and CDR2 SMNVEV come from the germline V gene (reference sequence). This CDR3 contains 15 residues.

V usage is TRBV5-1 and J usage is TRBJ1-3; 7 bases agree with TRBD1. J gave up 2 bases and V 0 bases, and 2 bases lay outside the gene matches. The CDR3 contains 15 residues. Per the germline V gene, CDR1 is SGHRS and CDR2 is YFSETQ. CDR3 protein: CASSLEGQPGNTIYF. CDR3 nucleotides: TGCGCCAGCAGCTTGGAGGGACAGCCTGGAAACACCATATATTTT.

This clone was counted between two and nine times. The rearrangement uses TRBV4-1 and TRBJ1-5, with 9 bases identical to TRBD1. CDR1 is MGHRA and CDR2 is YSYEKL in the germline V gene. V lost 4 bases, J lost 6 bases, and 4 bases stayed unmatched. CDR3 length equals 14 residues. CDR3 sequence reads: CASSRDRGSQPQHF. Written as DNA, the CDR3 is TGCGCCAGCAGCCGAGACAGGGGGAGTCAGCCCCAGCATTTT.

This clone was observed a handful of times. This chain links TRBV30 with TRBJ2-1; 13 bases fit TRBD2. After removal of 3 bases from V and 2 bases from J, the junction contained 10 bases not matched to a gene. CDR1 GTSNPN and CDR2 SVGIG come from the germline V gene (reference sequence). The CDR3 consists of 18 residues. The CDR3 loop is CAWRNGLAGVGPYNEQFF. The CDR3 DNA is TGTGCCTGGAGGAATGGACTAGCGGGAGTTGGGCCCTACAATGAGCAGTTCTTC.

The chain uses TRBV19 and TRBJ1-1, with 9 nucleotides matching TRBD1. The CDR3 runs to 13 residues. CDR1 LNHDA and CDR2 SQIVND come from the germline V gene (reference sequence). V gave up 8 bases and J gave up 10 bases; unmatched junction bases: 11. The CDR3 is CASGQGLFPVAFF. CDR3 DNA: TGTGCCAGTGGACAGGGGTTATTTCCCGTAGCTTTCTTT.

The chain joins TRBV5-1 to TRBJ2-7, with 9 bases identical to TRBD1. Trimming took 0 bases from V and 2 from J; bases not matched to a gene: 3. In germline, CDR1 is SGHRS, CDR2 YFSETQ. The CDR3 length is 15 residues. Here the CDR3 reads CASSLGTGVAYEQYF. The CDR3 bases are TGCGCCAGCAGCTTGGGGACAGGGGTTGCCTACGAGCAGTACTTC.

This clone was found a few times. This chain joins TRBV27 and TRBJ2-7; 11 bases match TRBD1. CDR1 and CDR2 from the germline V gene are MNHEY and SMNVEV (reference sequence). After removal of 5 bases from V and 3 bases from J, the junction contained 3 bases not matched to a gene. The CDR3 loop spans 14 amino acids. CDR3 sequence reads: CASSPGTGGYEQYF. CDR3 DNA: TGTGCCAGCAGTCCCGGGACAGGGGGCTACGAGCAGTACTTC.

This clone was detected a few times. The chain joins TRBV6-1 to TRBJ2-7; TRBD2 agrees at 7 bases. The V gene's germline CDR1 is MNHNS and CDR2 SASEGT. V lost 2 bases and J lost 4; bases outside the gene matches: 5. The CDR3 has 14 residues. CDR3 protein: CASSEMGGVYEQYF. For the CDR3, the DNA is TGTGCCAGCAGTGAAATGGGGGGGGTTTACGAGCAGTACTTC.